Listed here are 9 T cell receptor beta chains from one sample, sequenced in a study of PD-1 blockade in classical Hodgkin lymphoma. Noted time point: cycle 4 day 1 (C4D1), after around six weeks of nivolumab. Patients all relapsed after autologous stem cell transplantation, and there was variation in brentuximab vedotin exposure. This table comes from immunoSEQ multiplex PCR, and its TCRdb copy is limited to in-frame clones, with some not included. The sample holds approximately 61,000 clones, about 85% seen once. This sample comprised peripheral blood mononuclear cells (PBMCs), obtained before the fourth cycle of nivolumab. Receptors were obtained from a human donor with classical Hodgkin lymphoma.

The chain combines TRBV7-9 with TRBJ1-2; D remains unclear. Germline V gene lookup returns CDR1 SEHNR and CDR2 FQNEAQ (reference sequence). The CDR3 totals 14 residues. V gave up 4 bases and J gave up 4 bases, with 13 bases separating them. DNA for the CDR3: TGTGCCAGCAGCTCCCCCGGGCTCGGCTATGGCTACACCTTC. Protein product: CASSSPGLGYGYTF.

V is TRBV18 and J is TRBJ1-6; maybe TRBD1 (5 bases). Between the trimmed V and J ends, which lost 5 bases and 6 bases, there was a span of 14 bases. CDR1 and CDR2 from the germline V gene are KGHSH and LQKENI. CDR3 length: 15 amino acids. For the CDR3, the DNA is TGTGCCAGCTCAAGCCTCCAGGGCGGTAATTCACCCCTCCACTTT. This translates into CASSSLQGGNSPLHF.

The rearrangement uses TRBV6-6 and TRBJ2-7; 7 bases fit TRBD2. Germline CDR1 MNHNY, CDR2 SVGAGI (reference sequence). The CDR3 length is 15 residues. Trimming removed 6 bases from V and 2 bases from J; junction bases left unmatched: 10. This chain's CDR3 is CASRPDGLETYEQYF. The CDR3 bases are TGTGCCAGCAGACCTGACGGACTAGAGACCTACGAGCAGTACTTC.

The chain joins TRBV6-5 to TRBJ1-2, with TRBD1 as a possible D gene (6 bases). With 4 bases removed from V and 4 bases from J, the gap between germline ends came to 19 bases. Germline CDR1 is MNHEY and CDR2 is SVGAGI. The CDR3 totals 16 residues. In DNA form, the CDR3 reads TGTGCCAGCAGTTGGAATGGACAGACGACATCCTATGGCTACACCTTC. This gives the protein CASSWNGQTTSYGYTF.

This clone has only a few counts. V is TRBV28 and J is TRBJ2-4, with D possibly TRBD1 on 7 matching bases. This CDR3 comprises 17 residues. From germline, CDR1 is MDHEN and CDR2 SYDVKM. Trimming removed 6 bases from V and 0 bases from J, with 18 bases in between. CDR3 amino acids: CASRRAGTARAKNIQYF. DNA for the CDR3: TGTGCCAGCAGACGCGCGGGGACAGCTAGAGCCAAAAACATTCAGTACTTC.

V gene TRBV5-4 combines with J gene TRBJ2-5; 12 nucleotides align to TRBD2. The germline V gene has CDR1 SGHNT and CDR2 YYREEE (reference sequence). V lost 0 bases and J lost 5; bases outside the gene matches: 5. CDR3 length equals 16 residues. The CDR3 loop reads CASSLAASGGVETQYF. CDR3 bases: TGTGCCAGCAGCTTGGCCGCTAGCGGGGGGGTGGAGACCCAGTACTTC.

The V gene is TRBV13, the J gene TRBJ2-7; 10 bases are shared with TRBD1. Germline V gene lookup returns CDR1 PRHDT and CDR2 FYEKMQ (reference sequence). This CDR3 is 15 amino acids long. Losses at the gene ends were 5 bases for V and 6 bases for J; bases not matched to a gene: 10. CDR3 in amino acids: CASSVPGQGMGEQYF. As DNA, the CDR3 is TGTGCCAGCAGCGTACCGGGACAGGGGATGGGCGAGCAGTACTTC. Full variable domain (remainder filled in from reference TRBV13 and TRBJ2-7): AAGVIQSPRHLIKEKRETATLKCYPIPRHDTVYWYQQGPGQDPQFLISFYEKMQSDKGSIPDRFSAQQFSDYHSELNMSSLELGDSALYFCASSVPGQGMGEQYFGPGTRLTVT.

V is TRBV6-5 and J is TRBJ1-2, with no clear D. Per the germline V gene, CDR1 is MNHEY and CDR2 is SVGAGI. V lost 3 bases to trimming and J lost 5 bases, with 4 bases between them. The CDR3 is 11 residues long. CDR3 residues: CASSYGYGYTF. The CDR3 DNA reads TGTGCCAGCAGTTATGGATATGGCTACACCTTC.

The chain couples TRBV2 to TRBJ1-2, with 7 nucleotides matching TRBD1. There are 14 residues in the CDR3. Germline V gives CDR1 SNHLY, CDR2 FYNNEI. J lost 13 bases, V lost 1 base, and 12 bases had no gene match. The CDR3 bases are TGTGCCAGCAGTGAAGTGCTCACGAGACAGGGAGGCACCTTC. Its protein is CASSEVLTRQGGTF.